This T cell receptor (beta chain) stems from a study of neurological immune-mediated disorders. Time point indicated: longitudinal time-point 3. 2 million unsorted PBMCs were stored in RNAlater at -80 °C before RNA extraction. V shed 3 bases and J shed 8 bases, with 4 bases lying between them. This CDR3 contains 10 residues. Findings and limits, study-wide: CDR3 amino acid sequences of expanded clones were not shared across subjects, a result suggesting private repertoires in all groups.

This clonotype was observed a handful of times. What it recognizes is unknown. A read error may be the cause here, since a much bigger clone is one base away. The cDNA was generated by 5'RACE with 10-nucleotide random UMIs. Every sequencing run gave over 180 million TCR-beta sequences, taken from 15-18 subjects. TCRdb ran MiXCR on the 5' RACE reads and lists one entry per CDR3 protein. The sample includes around 51,000 distinct CDR3 sequences, approximately 11% of them seen just once. This chain joins TRBV12-3 or TRBV12-4 and TRBJ1-2, with D unresolved. The sequence came from a male donor with HTLV-1-associated myelopathy (HAM/TSP). Material: PBMCs. CDR3 DNA sequence: TGTGCCAGCAGTTTCGCCGGCTACACCTTC. Translation gives CASSFAGYTF.